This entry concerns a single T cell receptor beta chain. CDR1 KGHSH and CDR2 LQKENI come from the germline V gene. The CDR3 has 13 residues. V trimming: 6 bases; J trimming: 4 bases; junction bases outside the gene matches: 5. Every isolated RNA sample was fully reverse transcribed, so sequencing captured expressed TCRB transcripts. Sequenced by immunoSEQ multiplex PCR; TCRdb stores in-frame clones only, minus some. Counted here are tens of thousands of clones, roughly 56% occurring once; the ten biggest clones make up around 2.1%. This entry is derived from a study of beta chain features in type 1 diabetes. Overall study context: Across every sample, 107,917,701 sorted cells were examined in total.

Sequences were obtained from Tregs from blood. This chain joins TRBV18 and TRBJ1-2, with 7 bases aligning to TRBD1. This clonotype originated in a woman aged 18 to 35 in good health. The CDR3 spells CASSQRGPYGYTF. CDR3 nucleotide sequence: TGTGCCAGCTCCCAAAGGGGGCCCTATGGCTACACCTTC.